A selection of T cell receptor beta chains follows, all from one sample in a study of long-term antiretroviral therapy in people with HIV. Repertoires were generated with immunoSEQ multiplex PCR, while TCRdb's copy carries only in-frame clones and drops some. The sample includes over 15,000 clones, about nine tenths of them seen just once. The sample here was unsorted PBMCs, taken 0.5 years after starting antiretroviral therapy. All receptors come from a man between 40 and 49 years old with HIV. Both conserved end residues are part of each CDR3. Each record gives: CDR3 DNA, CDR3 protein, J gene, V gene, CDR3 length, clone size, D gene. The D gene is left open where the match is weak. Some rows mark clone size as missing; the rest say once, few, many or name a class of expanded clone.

TGTGCCAGCAGCTTCGCAGGGGGCCTTAATTCACCCCTCCACTTT CASSFAGGLNSPLHF TRBJ1-6 TRBV7-9 15 few TRBD1
TGTGCCAGCAGCGGACTAGCGGACTACTTGAATGAGCAGTTCTTC CASSGLADYLNEQFF TRBJ2-1 TRBV5-4 15 - TRBD2
TGTGCCAGCCGACCCGAAAACGGCGCTGAAGCTTTCTTT CASRPENGAEAFF TRBJ1-1 TRBV7-9 13 - -
TGTGCCAGCAGCCCGGGGGCGTCAGGTAGCTCTTCTGGAAACACCATATATTTT CASSPGASGSSSGNTIYF TRBJ1-3 TRBV9 18 - -
TGTGCCAGCAGCCGACCAGAGTTTAGGGGTGACGAGCAGTACTTC CASSRPEFRGDEQYF TRBJ2-7 TRBV25-1 15 - -
TGTGCCAGCAGCTTAGACCCGGGGACTGGGGCCAACGTCCTGACTTTC CASSLDPGTGANVLTF TRBJ2-6 TRBV7-9 16 - -
TGCGCCAGCAGCCCACTCGTGTCAGGGTCAACTAATGAAAAACTGTTTTTT CASSPLVSGSTNEKLFF TRBJ1-4 TRBV4-1 17 - -
TGTGCCAGCAGTCCCCTGGGACTAGCGGTCTACAATGAGCAGTTCTTC CASSPLGLAVYNEQFF TRBJ2-1 TRBV27 16 - TRBD2
TGCGCCAGCAGCCCGGATCCTTCTGGGGCCAACGTCCTGACTTTC CASSPDPSGANVLTF TRBJ2-6 TRBV5-1 15 - -
TGTGCCAGCAGTTACCGGGGCCGGACTGAAGCTTTCTTT CASSYRGRTEAFF TRBJ1-1 TRBV6-5 13 - -
TGCAGCGTTGCGGACTCAGATACGCAGTATTTT CSVADSDTQYF TRBJ2-3 TRBV29-1 11 - -
TGTGCCTGGAGTGACGGTTCGGAGTTACATAAAAAACTGTTTTTT CAWSDGSELHKKLFF TRBJ1-4 TRBV30 15 - -
TGTGCCAGCATCAAGACGGTTGAGGGAAAAGAGACCCAGTACTTC CASIKTVEGKETQYF TRBJ2-5 TRBV2 15 - -
TGTGCCAGCAGCTTAGCGGACAGGGGCGATACGCAGTATTTT CASSLADRGDTQYF TRBJ2-3 TRBV7-9 14 - TRBD1
TGCAGCGTTGAGGTAGCGCTCTCCTACAATGAGCAGTTCTTC CSVEVALSYNEQFF TRBJ2-1 TRBV29-1 14 - -
TGCGCCAGCAGCTTAACCGGGACAGTGAACACTGAAGCTTTCTTT CASSLTGTVNTEAFF TRBJ1-1 TRBV5-1 15 - TRBD1
TGTGCCATCAGTGATGGGCAGCTCGGGGAGACCCAGTACTTC CAISDGQLGETQYF TRBJ2-5 TRBV10-3 14 once -
TGTGCCTGCCAGCCCGTGACTAGCTCCTACAATGAGCAGTTCTTC CACQPVTSSYNEQFF TRBJ2-1 TRBV7-2 15 - -
TGTGCCACCAGCAGAGTGGAGGGGGTTTCTGTCTACGAGCAGTACTTC CATSRVEGVSVYEQYF TRBJ2-7 TRBV15 16 - -
TGCAGCGTTGAGATCCCCTTAGGAATTTATTATGGCTACACCTTC CSVEIPLGIYYGYTF TRBJ1-2 TRBV29-1 15 - -
TGTGCCAGCAGCAACAGGGGATTTGATCAGCCCCAGCATTTT CASSNRGFDQPQHF TRBJ1-5 TRBV21-1 14 - -
TGTGCCAGCAGCTTCCCAACAGGGTCAAGTCAGGGCTACACCTTC CASSFPTGSSQGYTF TRBJ1-2 TRBV5-6 15 - -
TGCAGCGTTGTCCCAGGGGGAGACGAGCAGTACTTC CSVVPGGDEQYF TRBJ2-7 TRBV29-1 12 - TRBD1
TGCGCCAGCAGCTTGGGGACAGGGGGAATGAACACTGAAGCTTTCTTT CASSLGTGGMNTEAFF TRBJ1-1 TRBV5-1 16 - TRBD1
TGCGCCAGCAGCCCCCCTAATAGCGGGCTGGAGACCCAGTACTTC CASSPPNSGLETQYF TRBJ2-5 TRBV5-1 15 - TRBD2
TGTGCCTGGGATACAGGGTTACAAGCTTTCTTT CAWDTGLQAFF TRBJ1-1 TRBV30 11 once -
TGTGCCAGCAGCTTGGAGTTGAGCGGAGGTTCCACAGATACGCAGTATTTT CASSLELSGGSTDTQYF TRBJ2-3 TRBV5-5 17 - -
TGTGCCAGCAGAGACTCAGACAGGGGCAATGAGCAGTTCTTC CASRDSDRGNEQFF TRBJ2-1 TRBV6-4 14 - TRBD1
TGTGCCAGCAGCTTGGGACAGGGGGCGTATGGCTACACCTTC CASSLGQGAYGYTF TRBJ1-2 TRBV5-8 14 - TRBD1
TGTGCCAGTAGTCCCCTCTGGAGCAACAATGAGCAGTTCTTC CASSPLWSNNEQFF TRBJ2-1 TRBV19 14 - -
TGTGCCAGTAGTAACCGGGACAGGGGCTACGAGCAGTACTTC CASSNRDRGYEQYF TRBJ2-7 TRBV19 14 - TRBD1
TGTGCCAGCAGCGTAGCGGGGGACCTCACCGGGGAGCTGTTTTTT CASSVAGDLTGELFF TRBJ2-2 TRBV7-9 15 - TRBD2
TGTGCCAGCAGCTTATCAACGGCCACCTACGAGCAGTACTTC CASSLSTATYEQYF TRBJ2-7 TRBV7-2 14 once -
TGTGCCAGCTCACCCCAGGTCACAGATACGCAGTATTTT CASSPQVTDTQYF TRBJ2-3 TRBV18 13 - -
TGTGCCAGCAGCTTAGCGCGGGAAGGGCAGGGGCCCCAGCATTTT CASSLAREGQGPQHF TRBJ1-5 TRBV7-2 15 - -
TGTGCCACCAGCAGACTATCAGACCCCGAGGCCCAGTACTTC CATSRLSDPEAQYF TRBJ2-5 TRBV15 14 - -
TGTGCCAGTAGTCGAGGGCTCGGCAATCAGCCCCAGCATTTT CASSRGLGNQPQHF TRBJ1-5 TRBV19 14 once -
TGTGCCAGCAGCCTGGGATTGGGGGGAGGAGAGACCCAGTACTTC CASSLGLGGGETQYF TRBJ2-5 TRBV7-3 15 - -
TGTGCCAGCGGCGGACTGGGCGAGCAGTACTTC CASGGLGEQYF TRBJ2-7 TRBV7-9 11 - -
TGCAGCGTTGAACGGTCAGGGTGGAATGAGCAGTTCTTC CSVERSGWNEQFF TRBJ2-1 TRBV29-1 13 - -
TGCGCCAGCAGCCAGCAGGGGGGGCTTAATCAGCCCCAGCATTTT CASSQQGGLNQPQHF TRBJ1-5 TRBV4-1 15 - TRBD1
TGTGCCAGCATCAGTTTTTCTATCACAAGGAGTGAAAAACTGTTTTTT CASISFSITRSEKLFF TRBJ1-4 TRBV28 16 - -
TGTGCCAGCAGCCCTAGGGGGTACCGGCAGTACTTC CASSPRGYRQYF TRBJ2-7 TRBV14 12 - -
TGTGCCATCAGTGAGAGTAACACCGGGGAGCTGTTTTTT CAISESNTGELFF TRBJ2-2 TRBV10-3 13 - -
TGTGCCAGCAGCCCAGGGGGCTCAGGGGAGCTGTTTTTT CASSPGGSGELFF TRBJ2-2 TRBV7-9 13 - TRBD1
TGTGCCAGCAGCTTAGTCGCGAACGAGCAGTACTTC CASSLVANEQYF TRBJ2-7 TRBV7-6 12 - -
TGTGCCAGCAGCGCTCCCTCCTCCTACGAGCAGTACTTC CASSAPSSYEQYF TRBJ2-7 TRBV7-3 13 - -
TGTGCCAGCAGCCCCGGGCCGGGGGACTACCCCCACGAGCAGTACTTC CASSPGPGDYPHEQYF TRBJ2-7 TRBV11-2 16 - TRBD2
TGTGCCATCAGTGAAGATCTGACAGGCATGGGGCACACAGATACGCAGTATTTT CAISEDLTGMGHTDTQYF TRBJ2-3 TRBV10-3 18 - -
TGTGCCAGCTCCTTTAGGATCGACACAGATACGCAGTATTTT CASSFRIDTDTQYF TRBJ2-3 TRBV18 14 - -
TGTGCCAGCAGCTCCAATCCCTACGAGCAGTACTTC CASSSNPYEQYF TRBJ2-7 TRBV7-9 12 - -
TGTGCCAGCAGCCATTCACGGGCGAGGGGGGATGGCTACACCTTC CASSHSRARGDGYTF TRBJ1-2 TRBV28 15 once -
TGTGCCTGGAGTGTACAGGGGTTGAACACTGAAGCTTTCTTT CAWSVQGLNTEAFF TRBJ1-1 TRBV30 14 - TRBD1